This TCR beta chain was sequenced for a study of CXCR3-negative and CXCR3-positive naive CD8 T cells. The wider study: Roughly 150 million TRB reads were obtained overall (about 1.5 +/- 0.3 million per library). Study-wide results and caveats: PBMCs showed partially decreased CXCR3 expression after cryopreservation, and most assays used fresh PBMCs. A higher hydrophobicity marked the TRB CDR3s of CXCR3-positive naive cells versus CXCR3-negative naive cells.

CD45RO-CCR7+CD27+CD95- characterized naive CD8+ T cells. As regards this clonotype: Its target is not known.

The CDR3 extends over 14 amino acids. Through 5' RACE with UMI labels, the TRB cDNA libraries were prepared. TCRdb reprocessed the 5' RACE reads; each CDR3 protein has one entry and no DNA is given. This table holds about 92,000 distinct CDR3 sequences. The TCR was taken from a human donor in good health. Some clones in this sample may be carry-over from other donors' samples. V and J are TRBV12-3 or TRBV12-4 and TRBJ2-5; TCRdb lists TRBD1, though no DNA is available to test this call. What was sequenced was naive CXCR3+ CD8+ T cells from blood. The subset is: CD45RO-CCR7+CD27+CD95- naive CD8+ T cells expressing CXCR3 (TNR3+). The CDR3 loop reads CASSHTRTGGTQYF.